This record covers a single TCR beta chain. CDR3 size: 15 residues. Germline loops: CDR1 LNHDA, CDR2 SQIVND (reference sequence). V gave up 4 bases and J gave up 2 bases, with 13 bases separating them. In the authors' workflow: It was from reference gene primer amplification that nucleated cell counts were estimated. TCRdb keeps only in-frame clones here, not all; method: immunoSEQ multiplex PCR. The DNA gave D and trimming, while V, J and clone size come from that table. The table has 70,000 to 95,000 clones, 70% to 90% seen once. This sample is drawn from a study of blood T cell repertoires in COVID-19. Turning to the study itself: PBMCs, B-cell-depleted T cells, or T cells provided the cDNA or gDNA that made up the material.

The V call is TRBV19, the J call TRBJ2-3; tentatively, D is TRBD1 (6 bases). Sequencing used peripheral blood. The source of this sequence is a woman of 80 years or more with acute or convalescent COVID-19. Here the CDR3 reads CASSTPGHSTDTQYF. CDR3 DNA sequence: TGTGCCAGTAGTACGCCGGGACATTCCACAGATACGCAGTATTTT.